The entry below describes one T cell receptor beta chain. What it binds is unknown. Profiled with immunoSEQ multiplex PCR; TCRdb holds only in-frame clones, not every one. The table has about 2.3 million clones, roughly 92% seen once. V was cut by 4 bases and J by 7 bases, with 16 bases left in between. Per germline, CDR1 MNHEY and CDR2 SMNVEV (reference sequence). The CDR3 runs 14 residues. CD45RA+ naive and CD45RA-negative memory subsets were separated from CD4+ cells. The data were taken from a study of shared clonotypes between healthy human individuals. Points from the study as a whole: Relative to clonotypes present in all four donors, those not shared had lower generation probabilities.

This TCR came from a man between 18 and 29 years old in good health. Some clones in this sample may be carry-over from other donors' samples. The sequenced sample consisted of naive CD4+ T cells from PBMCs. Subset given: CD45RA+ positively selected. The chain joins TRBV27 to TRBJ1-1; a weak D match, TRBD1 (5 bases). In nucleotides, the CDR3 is TGTGCCAGCAGTTCCCAGGGATTGACCGGTGAAGCTTTCTTT. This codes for CASSSQGLTGEAFF.